This T cell receptor beta chain was identified during a study of regulatory T cells in long-lasting Graves disease. Background on the study: Newly diagnosed Graves' patients took antithyroid drugs under 3 months.

Building the TCR beta libraries relied on iRepertoire HTBI primers, and CDR3 regions underwent Arm-PCR. MiXCR, applied by TCRdb to the multiplex PCR reads, yields one record per CDR3 protein. The sample includes 350,000 to 550,000 distinct CDR3 sequences, more than 13% of them seen just once. Time point noted: newly diagnosed GD, antithyroid drugs for less than 3 months. The TCR library used RNA extracted from PBMCs. In this sample, this clonotype turned up many times. Its antigen is not identified. Study conclusions and caveats: Among persistent patients, a larger number of public clonotypes were shared (around 2,700) than among newly diagnosed patients (approximately 970).

The data were also submitted as part of a second study, on T cells in Graves' hyperthyroidism and ophthalmopathy. As that study records: Primed by the HTBI set, a first-round RT-PCR was run on the TCR CDR3.

This clonotype was obtained from a woman aged 25 to 39 with Graves disease. Sequencing was performed on peripheral blood mononuclear cells (PBMCs), taken at new diagnosis, from a patient treated with antithyroid drugs.

The CDR3 DNA follows: TGTGCCAGCAGCGGACAGGGGGCAGATACGCAGTATTTT. Its protein product is CASSGQGADTQYF. This rearrangement joins TRBV12-3 or TRBV12-4 to TRBJ2-3, with 10 nucleotides matching TRBD1. V was clipped by 6 bases and J by 4 bases; unmatched bases: 1. The length of the CDR3 is 13 residues.